This is a list of T cell receptor beta chains from one sample in a study of blood T cells in healthy people across ages. TCRdb passed the 5' RACE reads through MiXCR, listing each CDR3 protein once. Counted here are more than 700,000 distinct CDR3 sequences, roughly 50% occurring once; the ten biggest clones make up roughly 37%. Sequenced sample: blood. These receptors all stem from a man older than 75 in good health. The CDR3 runs from the conserved cysteine through the conserved F or W. Each record gives: clone size, D gene, CDR3 length, J gene, V gene, CDR3 DNA, CDR3 protein. D genes are given only for firm matches. Size is stated for part of the rows, as once, few or many counts, or as a class when the clone is expanded.

few | NA | 15 | TRBJ2-1 | TRBV20-1 | TGCAGTGCCCCGGGCCCTAGCGCCCAGTCCTCTGAGCAGTTCTTC | CSAPGPSAQSSEQFF
NA | NA | 14 | TRBJ2-2 | TRBV7-2 | TGTGCCAGCAGCGGGCCCAGGGGCACCGGGGAGCTGTTTTTT | CASSGPRGTGELFF
once | NA | 16 | TRBJ1-5 | TRBV18 | TGTGCCAGCTCTGCGGTCACTTCCAATAGCAATCAGCCCCAGCATTTT | CASSAVTSNSNQPQHF
few | TRBD1 | 15 | TRBJ2-1 | TRBV28 | TGTGCCAGCAGCCAAGGGGGCGGCCTCGGGAATGAGCAGTTCTTC | CASSQGGGLGNEQFF
NA | NA | 15 | TRBJ1-2 | TRBV7-3 | TGTGCCAGCAGCTTATCATCAGCACAACCCTATGGCTACACCTTC | CASSLSSAQPYGYTF
few | NA | 14 | TRBJ2-5 | TRBV10-2 | TGCGCCAGCAGTGAGTCAGGCTACCAAGAGACCCAGTACTTC | CASSESGYQETQYF
once | NA | 15 | TRBJ2-5 | TRBV6-5 | TGTTCCAGCAGTTATGTGGGCGGGAAATACAATGAGCAGTACTTC | CSSSYVGGKYNEQYF
NA | NA | 10 | TRBJ1-1 | TRBV28 | TGTGCCAGCAAGAACACTGAAGCTTTCTTT | CASKNTEAFF
NA | TRBD1 | 14 | TRBJ2-7 | TRBV5-1 | TGCGCCAGCGCCGGAGAGGGGGCTTTTGGCGAGCAGTACTTC | CASAGEGAFGEQYF
NA | NA | 15 | TRBJ1-1 | TRBV5-1 | TGCACCAGCAGCACCGACAGGTCTTCGAACACTGAAGCTTTCTTT | CTSSTDRSSNTEAFF
few | NA | 13 | TRBJ2-5 | TRBV18 | TGTGCCAGCTCAACCGGGACACAAGAGACCCAGTACTTC | CASSTGTQETQYF
NA | NA | 12 | TRBJ1-4 | TRBV29-1 | TGCAGCTCCCTTACGCCTAATGAAAAACTGTTTTTT | CSSLTPNEKLFF
NA | TRBD2 | 13 | TRBJ2-1 | TRBV7-9 | TGTGCCAGCACCCCACTAGCGGGAGTTGAGCAGTTCTTC | CASTPLAGVEQFF
few | TRBD1 | 17 | TRBJ2-7 | TRBV7-9 | TGTGCCAGCAGCTTCTCGGGACAGGGGGCCTGGAGTTTCGAGCAGTACTTC | CASSFSGQGAWSFEQYF
NA | TRBD1 | 15 | TRBJ2-3 | TRBV20-1 | TGCAGTGCTAGAGATACCGGGACAGGGCCAGATACGCAGTATTTT | CSARDTGTGPDTQYF
NA | NA | 15 | TRBJ2-7 | TRBV7-9 | TGTGCCAGCAGCTTACGGGCAGGCCTCCCCACCGAGCAGTACTTC | CASSLRAGLPTEQYF
NA | TRBD2 | 14 | TRBJ2-7 | TRBV29-1 | TGCAGCGTTGGGCTAGCGGGAGGGCCTGGAGAGCAGTACTTC | CSVGLAGGPGEQYF
many | TRBD2 | 14 | TRBJ2-1 | TRBV20-1 | TGCAGTGCTTGGACTAGCGGGACCTACAATGAGCAGTTCTTC | CSAWTSGTYNEQFF
NA | TRBD1 | 19 | TRBJ2-6 | TRBV6-2/TRBV6-3 | TGTGCCGGCAGTTACTCACGGGACAGAGAGAAATCTGGGGCCAACGTCCTGACTTTC | CAGSYSRDREKSGANVLTF
NA | NA | 13 | TRBJ2-5 | TRBV3-1 | TGTGCCAGCAGCCAATTAGGTATACGAGAGCAGTACTTC | CASSQLGIREQYF
NA | TRBD2 | 14 | TRBJ2-1 | TRBV7-2 | TGTGCCAGCAGCTTAGTGGCTAGCGGGAGGGTCAAGTTCTTC | CASSLVASGRVKFF
NA | NA | 13 | TRBJ2-1 | TRBV6-1 | TGTGCCAGCAGCCTTGACAGGATCCCTGAGCAGTTCTTC | CASSLDRIPEQFF
NA | NA | 15 | TRBJ2-5 | TRBV7-2 | TGTGCCAGCAGCTTAGTCTTAGGCAGCCAAGAGACCCAGTACTTC | CASSLVLGSQETQYF
few | TRBD2 | 14 | TRBJ2-3 | TRBV27 | TGTGCCAGCAAGACTAGCGGGAGTACCGATACGCAGTATTTT | CASKTSGSTDTQYF
few | NA | 15 | TRBJ2-5 | TRBV9 | TGTGCCAGCAGCCCCGCCTGGGCTAGAGATTTAGAGCAGTACTTC | CASSPAWARDLEQYF
few | NA | 13 | TRBJ2-2 | TRBV12-3/TRBV12-4 | TGTGCCAGCAGTGTCACTGGGACCGGGGAGCTGTTTTTT | CASSVTGTGELFF
NA | NA | 16 | TRBJ1-3 | TRBV28 | TGTGCCAGTCGGGGGCTGGGCAGGACCTCTGGAAACACCATATATTTT | CASRGLGRTSGNTIYF
NA | TRBD1 | 17 | TRBJ1-2 | TRBV27 | TGTGCCAGCAGTTTAGCACCACTTGGACAGGGCCGATATGGCTACACCTTC | CASSLAPLGQGRYGYTF
NA | TRBD2 | 16 | TRBJ2-3 | TRBV6-6 | TGTGCCAGCAGCCAGGGACTATCGGGAACCACTGATACGCAGTATTTT | CASSQGLSGTTDTQYF
NA | NA | 18 | TRBJ2-7 | TRBV4-1 | TGCGCCAGCAGCCAAGAGGGGGGCGACTACGCCGGTTACAATGAGCAGTACTTC | CASSQEGGDYAGYNEQYF
few | NA | 15 | TRBJ2-3 | TRBV20-1 | TGCAGTGCCAAACCGACCATCTCTGGTACAGATACGCAGTATTTT | CSAKPTISGTDTQYF
NA | NA | 15 | TRBJ2-3 | TRBV7-2 | TGTGCCAGCAGCTTAGTCAACATCGACACAGATACGCAGTATTTT | CASSLVNIDTDTQYF
NA | NA | 12 | TRBJ1-2 | TRBV5-1 | TGCGCCAGCAGCTCCGGCATGTATGGCTACACCTTC | CASSSGMYGYTF
NA | NA | 14 | TRBJ2-1 | TRBV20-1 | TGCAGTGCTAGAGAGGGCTCGCTCTACAATGAGCAGTTCTTC | CSAREGSLYNEQFF
NA | TRBD2 | 16 | TRBJ2-2 | TRBV10-3 | TGTGCCATCAGTGACCTACTAGCGGAGGGCACCGGGGAGCTGTTTTTT | CAISDLLAEGTGELFF
NA | NA | 12 | TRBJ2-7 | TRBV3-1 | TGTGCCAGCAACCAAGAAGGGTACGAGCAGTACTTC | CASNQEGYEQYF
NA | NA | 18 | TRBJ1-1 | TRBV12-3/TRBV12-4 | TGTGCCAGCACTTCGATCTGGGGGTCGCGAAACATGAACACTGAAGCTTTCTTT | CASTSIWGSRNMNTEAFF
many | TRBD1 | 15 | TRBJ2-5 | TRBV12-3/TRBV12-4 | TGTGCCAGCAGCTTAGGCCAGGGGGCTGGGGAGACCCAGTACTTC | CASSLGQGAGETQYF
few | TRBD1 | 16 | TRBJ2-7 | TRBV9 | TGTGCCAGCAGCCCTTACTACAGGGGAAACACCTACGAGCAGTACTTC | CASSPYYRGNTYEQYF
NA | TRBD1 | 15 | TRBJ2-2 | TRBV6-5 | TGTGCCAGCAGAGACAGGGGAAAGGTCACCGGGGAGCTGTTTTTT | CASRDRGKVTGELFF
NA | TRBD1 | 15 | TRBJ2-6 | TRBV11-1 | TGTGCCAGCAGCGACAGGGCCCCCGGGGCCAACGTCCTGACTTTC | CASSDRAPGANVLTF
once | TRBD1 | 14 | TRBJ1-2 | TRBV7-2 | TGTGCCTGCAGCTTAGCGGGGGACAGGGTGGGCTACACCTTC | CACSLAGDRVGYTF
NA | TRBD1 | 14 | TRBJ1-5 | TRBV5-1 | TGTGCCAGCAGCCCTGGGACAGGCAATCAGCCCCAGCATTTT | CASSPGTGNQPQHF
NA | NA | 14 | TRBJ2-7 | TRBV20-1 | TGCAGTGCCAACCTCCGGGACGGCTCCTACGAGCAGTACTTC | CSANLRDGSYEQYF
NA | TRBD2 | 13 | TRBJ2-7 | TRBV6-5 | TGTGCCAGCACCCCGGGACTAGGGTACGAGCAGTACTTC | CASTPGLGYEQYF
many | TRBD2 | 14 | TRBJ2-7 | TRBV3-1 | TGTGCCAGCAGCCCCCTGGGCGGGAGCTACGAGCAGTACTTC | CASSPLGGSYEQYF
NA | TRBD2 | 17 | TRBJ2-3 | TRBV15 | TGTGCCACCAGCAGAGATTTTATTAGCGGGAGTACAGATACGCAGTATTTT | CATSRDFISGSTDTQYF
few | NA | 16 | TRBJ1-2 | TRBV6-1 | TGTGCCAGCAGCCAGGAACGGGACGGCACTAACTATGGCTACACCTTC | CASSQERDGTNYGYTF
NA | NA | 12 | TRBJ1-2 | TRBV5-1 | TGCGCCTGCCGAGAGGGAAACTATGGCTACACCTTC | CACREGNYGYTF
NA | TRBD2 | 15 | TRBJ2-5 | TRBV20-1 | TGCAGTGCTCGAACTAGCGGGAGGATTTTAGGGACCCAGTACTTC | CSARTSGRILGTQYF
NA | TRBD2 | 15 | TRBJ2-1 | TRBV4-1 | TGCGCCAGCAGGGGACTAGCAGGGTCCTACAATGAGCAGTTCTTC | CASRGLAGSYNEQFF
NA | TRBD1 | 8 | TRBJ2-4 | TRBV20-1 | TGCAGTGCTGGGACAGGGTACTTC | CSAGTGYF
NA | NA | 13 | TRBJ1-5 | TRBV13 | TGTGCCAGCAGCCCCGGTGTGGGGCAGCCCCAGCATTTT | CASSPGVGQPQHF